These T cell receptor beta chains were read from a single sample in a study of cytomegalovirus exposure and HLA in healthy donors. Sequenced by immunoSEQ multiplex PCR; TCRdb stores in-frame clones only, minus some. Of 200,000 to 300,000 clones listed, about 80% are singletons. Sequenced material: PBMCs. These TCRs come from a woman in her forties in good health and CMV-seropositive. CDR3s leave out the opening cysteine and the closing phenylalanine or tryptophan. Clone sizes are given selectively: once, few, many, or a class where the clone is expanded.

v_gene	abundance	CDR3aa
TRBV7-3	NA	ASSRTSGANTGELF
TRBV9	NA	ASSRQGAGELF
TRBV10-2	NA	ASILAGGGEQF
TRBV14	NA	ASSQDRTGFDEQF
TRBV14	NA	ASSQAESGYYEQY
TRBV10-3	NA	AISVPDGQGARSLYNEQF
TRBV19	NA	ASSILAGGANVLT
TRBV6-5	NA	ASSPDRAYGYT
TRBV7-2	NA	ASAPQKNTEAF
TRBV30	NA	AWSPIQYAEAF
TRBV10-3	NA	AISPGGLTEAF
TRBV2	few	ASSEAPGTASGYT
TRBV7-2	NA	ASSLAGTSDNEQF
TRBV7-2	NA	ASSSGINTGELF
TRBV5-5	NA	ASSFLAGDSYEQY
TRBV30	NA	VWSAGTNYGYT
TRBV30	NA	AWTRGTGELF